This T cell receptor (beta chain) was profiled in a study of cytomegalovirus exposure and HLA in healthy donors. A note on this clone: Its antigen is not identified.

V shed 3 bases and J shed 4 bases, with 13 bases lying between them. The germline gives CDR1 MNHNS, CDR2 SASEGT. The CDR3 contains 15 residues. Study-wide points: It was assumed in the presence/absence analyses that sequencing depth was roughly uniform across donors.

It was with 60 Vbeta and 13 Jbeta primers that the PCR ran. Clones were read by immunoSEQ multiplex PCR, and TCRdb kept only the in-frame ones, dropping some. The sample lists approximately 32,000 clones, 85% to 95% occurring once. Sequencing was done on a sample of PBMCs. This clonotype was obtained from a woman aged 18-35 years in good health and CMV-seronegative. The rearrangement uses TRBV6-1 and TRBJ1-5, with a tentative D call TRBD1 (5 bases). The CDR3, as DNA: TGTGCCAGCAGTGAGGAACTCCGGACAAATCAGCCCCAGCATTTT. Its protein product is CASSEELRTNQPQHF.